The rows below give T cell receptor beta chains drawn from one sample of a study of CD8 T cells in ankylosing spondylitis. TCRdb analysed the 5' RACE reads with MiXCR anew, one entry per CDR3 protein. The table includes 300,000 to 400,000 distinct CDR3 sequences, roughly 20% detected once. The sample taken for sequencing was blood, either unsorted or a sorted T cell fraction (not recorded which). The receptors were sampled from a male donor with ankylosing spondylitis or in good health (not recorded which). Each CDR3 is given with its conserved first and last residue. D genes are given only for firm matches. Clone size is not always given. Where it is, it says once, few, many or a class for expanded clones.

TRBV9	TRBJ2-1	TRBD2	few	CASSVGGGDEQFF	TGTGCCAGCAGCGTAGGGGGGGGTGATGAGCAGTTCTTC
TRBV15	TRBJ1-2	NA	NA	CATSRDKKEYGYTF	TGTGCCACCAGCAGAGACAAAAAGGAGTATGGCTACACCTTC
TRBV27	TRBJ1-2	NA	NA	CASSFIQGHDYTF	TGTGCCAGCAGTTTCATCCAGGGCCACGACTACACCTTC
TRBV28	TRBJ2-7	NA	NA	CASSTTRQGGEQYF	TGTGCCAGCAGCACCACGAGGCAGGGGGGGGAGCAGTACTTC
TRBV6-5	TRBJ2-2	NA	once	CASSYRVSLAGELFF	TGTGCCAGCAGTTACCGGGTCAGTTTGGCCGGGGAGCTGTTTTTT
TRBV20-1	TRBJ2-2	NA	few	CSALLAGELFF	TGCAGTGCCCTGCTGGCCGGGGAGCTGTTTTTT
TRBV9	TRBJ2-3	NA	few	CASSVEGVTDTQYF	TGTGCCAGCAGCGTGGAGGGAGTGACAGATACGCAGTATTTT
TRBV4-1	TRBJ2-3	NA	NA	CASSQEHRSSDTQYF	TGCGCCAGCAGCCAAGAGCACAGGTCCTCAGATACGCAGTATTTT
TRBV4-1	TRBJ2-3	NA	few	CASSGKNTDTQYF	TGCGCCAGTAGCGGAAAAAACACAGATACGCAGTATTTT
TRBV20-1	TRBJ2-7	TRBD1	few	CSARDRFGQEREQYF	TGCAGTGCTAGAGATCGATTTGGACAGGAAAGGGAGCAGTACTTC